This T cell receptor (beta chain) derives from a study of shared clonotypes between healthy human individuals. This CDR3 is 17 amino acids long. Germline CDR1 reads LNHNV; CDR2 reads YYDKDF (reference sequence). The J segment lost 3 bases and the V segment lost 0 bases, leaving 8 bases of the junction unmatched. Sorted-subset replicate PCR reactions were performed with 200 ng DNA, corresponding to 30,000 or so T cell genomes. This table comes from immunoSEQ multiplex PCR, and its TCRdb copy is limited to in-frame clones, with some not included. The sample lists 2 million to 3 million clones; over 85% were seen once.

The source is a young man in good health. Some clones in this sample may be carry-over from other donors' samples. V usage is TRBV15 and J usage is TRBJ2-1; the match to TRBD2 covers 7 bases. Input material: naive CD4+ T cells from PBMCs. Subset: CD45RA+ positively selected. The CDR3 region has the DNA TGTGCCACCAGCAGAGATCGTAGGGGCGGGAGCTACAATGAGCAGTTCTTC. It specifies CATSRDRRGGSYNEQFF.